The T cell receptor (beta chain) described here comes from a study of B cell selection in AIRE deficiency. Regulatory T cells were sorted as CD4+CD25hiCD127low/negative cells. The CDR3 runs to 12 residues. The V gene's germline CDR1 is MNHNS and CDR2 SASEGT. V lost 7 bases to trimming and J lost 4 bases, with 10 bases between them. TCRdb keeps only in-frame clones here, not all; method: immunoSEQ multiplex PCR. The profile covers 4,700 or so clones, with more than 75% appearing a single time and around 2.8% taken by the ten largest. This sequence joins TRBV6-1 and TRBJ2-5; D gene uncertain. Sequencing was performed on Tregs sorted from PBMCs. The TCR was taken from a human donor with AIRE deficiency. CDR3 DNA sequence: TGTGCCAGCACTGTCAGTAGAGAGACCCAGTACTTC. This gives the protein CASTVSRETQYF.